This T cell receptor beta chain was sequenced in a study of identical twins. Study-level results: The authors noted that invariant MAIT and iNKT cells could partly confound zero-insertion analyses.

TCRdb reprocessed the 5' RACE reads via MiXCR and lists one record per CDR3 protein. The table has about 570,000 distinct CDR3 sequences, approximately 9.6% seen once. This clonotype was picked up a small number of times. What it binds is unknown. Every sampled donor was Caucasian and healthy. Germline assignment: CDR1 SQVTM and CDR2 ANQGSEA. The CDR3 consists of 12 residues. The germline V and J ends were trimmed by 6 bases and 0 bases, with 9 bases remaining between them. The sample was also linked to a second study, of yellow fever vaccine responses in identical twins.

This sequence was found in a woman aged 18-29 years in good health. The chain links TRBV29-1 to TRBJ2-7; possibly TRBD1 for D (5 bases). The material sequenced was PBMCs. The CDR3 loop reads CSVQQDSYEQYF. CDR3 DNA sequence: TGCAGCGTCCAACAGGACTCCTACGAGCAGTACTTC.